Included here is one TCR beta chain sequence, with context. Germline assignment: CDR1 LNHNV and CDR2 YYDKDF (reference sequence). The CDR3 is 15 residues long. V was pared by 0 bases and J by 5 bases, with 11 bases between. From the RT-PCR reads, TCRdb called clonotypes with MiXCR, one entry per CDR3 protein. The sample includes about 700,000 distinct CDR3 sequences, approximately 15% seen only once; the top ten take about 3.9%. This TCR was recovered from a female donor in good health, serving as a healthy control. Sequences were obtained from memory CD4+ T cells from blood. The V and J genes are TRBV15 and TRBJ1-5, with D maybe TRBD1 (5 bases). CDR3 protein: CATSRDIGAHQPQHF. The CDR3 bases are TGTGCCACCAGCAGAGATATCGGGGCCCATCAGCCCCAGCATTTT. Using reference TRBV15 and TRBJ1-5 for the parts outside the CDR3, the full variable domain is DAMVIQNPRYQVTQFGKPVTLSCSQTLNHNVMYWYQQKSSQAPKLLFHYYDKDFNNEADTPDNFQSRRPNTSFCFLDIRSPGLGDTAMYLCATSRDIGAHQPQHFGDGTRLSIL.